This T cell receptor beta chain comes out of a study of blood T cell repertoires in COVID-19. V dropped 4 bases and J dropped 2 bases, with 8 bases sitting between them. CDR1 is LGHDT, CDR2 YNNKEL, per germline (reference sequence). The CDR3 runs to 14 residues. Assay used: immunoSEQ multiplex PCR; TCRdb lists only in-frame clones, some missing. There are some 300,000 clones in the sample; 88% occur only once, and 5.5% to 8.5% lies in the top ten. Sequences were obtained from peripheral blood. V gene TRBV3-1 (or the pseudogene TRBV3-2) combines with J gene TRBJ1-4, with D possibly being TRBD1 (5 bases). The sequence derives from a woman in her twenties or thirties who had recovered from COVID-19. CDR3 bases: TGTGCCAGCAGCCTCTCAGGGACTAATGAAAAACTGTTTTTT. Its translation: CASSLSGTNEKLFF.